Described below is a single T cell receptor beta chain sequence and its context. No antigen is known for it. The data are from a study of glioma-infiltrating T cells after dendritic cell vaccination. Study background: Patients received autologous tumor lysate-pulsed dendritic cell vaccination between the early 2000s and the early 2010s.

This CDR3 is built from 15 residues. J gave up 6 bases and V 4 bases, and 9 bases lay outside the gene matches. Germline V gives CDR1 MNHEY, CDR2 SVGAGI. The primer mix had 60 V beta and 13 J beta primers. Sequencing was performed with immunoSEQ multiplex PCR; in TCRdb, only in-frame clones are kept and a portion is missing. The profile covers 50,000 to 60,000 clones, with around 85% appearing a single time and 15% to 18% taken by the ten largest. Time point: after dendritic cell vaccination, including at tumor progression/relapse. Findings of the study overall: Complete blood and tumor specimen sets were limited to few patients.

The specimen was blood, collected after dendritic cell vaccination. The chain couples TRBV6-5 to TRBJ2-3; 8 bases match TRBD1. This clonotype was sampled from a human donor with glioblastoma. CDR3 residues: CASSSGGQGRDTQYF. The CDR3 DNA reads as TGTGCCAGCAGTTCCGGAGGACAGGGTAGGGATACGCAGTATTTT.